Following are 23 T cell receptor beta chains from one sample sequenced in a study of identical twins. TCRdb reprocessed the 5' RACE reads with MiXCR, giving one entry per CDR3 protein. Of 450,000 or so distinct CDR3 sequences listed, 20% to 25% are singletons. The same sample was also used in a study of T cells expressing NK-cell markers.

The sequenced sample consisted of CD4+ T cells sorted from blood. Every receptor here comes from a young woman in good health.

The genes are TRBV5-1 and TRBJ1-5; 9 nucleotides agree with TRBD1. This CDR3 contains 15 residues. Unmatched junction bases numbered 5, after V lost 0 bases and J lost 7 bases. Germline V CDR1 and CDR2: SGHRS, YFSETQ. In nucleotides, the CDR3 is TGCGCCAGCAGCTTGGGAGGGGACAGGGACCAGCCCCAGCATTTT. It yields the protein CASSLGGDRDQPQHF.

The gene calls are TRBV9 and TRBJ1-5, with 8 bases lining up with TRBD1. V was clipped by 4 bases and J by 3 bases; unmatched bases: 6. Germline V gene lookup returns CDR1 SGDLS and CDR2 YYNGEE. The CDR3 covers 15 residues. The CDR3 bases are TGTGCCAGCAGCACCGGACAGGGCGTCAATCAGCCCCAGCATTTT. This gives the protein CASSTGQGVNQPQHF.

The rearrangement joins TRBV6-6 to TRBJ2-3; D might be TRBD2 (6 bases). The CDR3 totals 13 residues. V lost 10 bases and J 6 bases, leaving 17 bases between the germline ends. CDR1 MNHNY and CDR2 SVGAGI come from the germline V gene (reference sequence). CDR3 residues: CATRGAAGDTQYF. CDR3 coding DNA: TGTGCCACGCGCGGAGCGGCGGGGGATACGCAGTATTTT.

A few counts support this clonotype. This rearrangement joins TRBV5-1 to TRBJ1-1, with D perhaps TRBD1 (5 bases). The CDR3 extends over 14 amino acids. V lost 1 base and J 3 bases, leaving 10 bases between the germline ends. Germline assignment: CDR1 SGHRS and CDR2 YFSETQ. The CDR3 protein is CASSLLQVDTEAFF. In DNA form, the CDR3 reads TGCGCCAGCAGCTTGTTACAGGTAGACACTGAAGCTTTCTTT.

The chain recombines TRBV19 with TRBJ1-5; no definite D call. Germline assignment: CDR1 LNHDA and CDR2 SQIVND (reference sequence). The CDR3 extends over 14 amino acids. Trimming left V 3 bases short and J 5 bases short, with 11 bases between. The CDR3: CASSISGGYQPQHF. In DNA form, the CDR3 reads TGTGCCAGTAGTATCTCAGGAGGATATCAGCCCCAGCATTTT.

This clonotype is a singleton in its sample. One junction end disagrees with the germline gene, perhaps due to a read error. The CDR3 DNA reads as TGTGCCAGGAGCCCCTCTGGACTAGCGGGGCACAATGAGCAGTTCTTC. Residues: CARSPSGLAGHNEQFF. The chain recombines TRBV4-2 with TRBJ2-1; 12 bases are a match to TRBD2. This CDR3 comprises 16 residues. In germline, CDR1 is LGHNA, CDR2 YNFKEQ.

The rearrangement links TRBV2 to TRBJ1-5; the D is unclear. CDR1 is SNHLY and CDR2 is FYNNEI in the germline V gene. The CDR3 sequence is 13 residues long. The V and J ends lost 4 bases and 7 bases respectively, with 11 bases between them. In nucleotides, the CDR3 is TGTGCCAGCAGTGCGACCCTAATACAGCCCCAGCATTTT. Translation: CASSATLIQPQHF.

This chain connects TRBV5-1 to TRBJ1-1; tentative D call: TRBD1 (5 bases). V shed 1 base and J shed 0 bases, with 13 bases lying between them. The germline CDR1 and CDR2 sequences are SGHRS and YFSETQ. The CDR3 is 16 amino acids. Here the CDR3 DNA reads TGCGCCAGCAGCTTGTTTCAGGGTGGCATGAACACTGAAGCTTTCTTT. Protein: CASSLFQGGMNTEAFF.

The genes are TRBV5-1 and TRBJ2-1; 10 bases map to TRBD2. The V gene end was trimmed by 0 bases and the J gene end by 6 bases; junction bases not matched to a gene: 6. CDR3 size: 16 residues. CDR1 and CDR2 from the germline V gene are SGHRS and YFSETQ. The CDR3 DNA is TGCGCCAGCAGCTTGGGGTCTAGCGGGGGCCCCAATGAGCAGTTCTTC. As protein: CASSLGSSGGPNEQFF.

Ten or more counts support this clonotype. The rearrangement joins TRBV6-5 to TRBJ2-5; no clear D. The CDR3 totals 12 residues. Germline CDR1 is MNHEY and CDR2 is SVGAGI. V shed 2 bases and J shed 4 bases, with 5 bases lying between them. The CDR3 here is CASSYPGETQYF. The DNA of the CDR3 is TGTGCCAGCAGTTACCCCGGAGAGACCCAGTACTTC.

This clonotype has just a few counts. V is TRBV5-1 and J is TRBJ2-2; D is undetermined. This CDR3 has 16 amino acids. The ends were cut back, 0 bases at V and 6 bases at J, with 15 bases in the middle. The V gene's germline CDR1 is SGHRS and CDR2 YFSETQ. This chain's CDR3 is CASSLALVDGPGELFF. The CDR3 bases are TGCGCCAGCAGCTTGGCTCTGGTAGATGGACCCGGGGAGCTGTTTTTT. The full variable domain, in which reference TRBV5-1 and TRBJ2-2 provide the parts outside the CDR3, is KAGVTQTPRYLIKTRGQQVTLSCSPISGHRSVSWYQQTPGQGLQFLFEYFSETQRNKGNFPGRFSGRQFSNSRSEMNVSTLELGDSALYLCASSLALVDGPGELFFGEGSRLTVL.

The rearrangement joins TRBV10-3 to TRBJ2-7; 9 nucleotides line up with TRBD2. V shed 5 bases and J 3 bases; nucleotides not matched to a gene: 8. The V gene's germline CDR1 is ENHRY and CDR2 SYGVKD. The CDR3 spans 15 residues. The CDR3 spells CAISSLAGTFYEQYF. CDR3 nucleotides: TGTGCCATCAGTAGCCTAGCGGGAACTTTCTACGAGCAGTACTTC.

This clonotype turned up a few times. The chain couples TRBV20-1 to TRBJ1-5; 10 positions match TRBD1. The junction had 7 bases not matched to a gene; V was cut back by 5 bases and J by 3 bases. This CDR3 comprises 15 residues. Germline V gene lookup returns CDR1 DFQATT and CDR2 SNEGSKA (reference sequence). In DNA, the CDR3 is TGCAGTGCTCCCATGACAGGGGGCCCCAATCAGCCCCAGCATTTT. Translating gives CSAPMTGGPNQPQHF.

The chain links TRBV20-1 to TRBJ2-1, with 13 bases aligning to TRBD2. CDR1 is DFQATT, CDR2 SNEGSKA, per germline (reference sequence). V was pared by 3 bases and J by 6 bases, with 5 bases of the junction left unmatched. The CDR3 has 15 residues. CDR3 coding DNA: TGCAGTGCTAGGTCCGGACTAGCGGGAGTCAATGAGCAGTTCTTC. It codes for CSARSGLAGVNEQFF.

The chain joins TRBV2 to TRBJ2-7; 10 bases are a match to TRBD1. The CDR3 contains 14 residues. The V and J ends lost 5 bases and 4 bases, in that order; junction bases with no gene match: 5. CDR1 is SNHLY, CDR2 FYNNEI, per germline. CDR3 in amino acids: CASSRDRGFYEQYF. The CDR3 DNA is TGTGCCAGCAGTAGGGACAGGGGATTTTACGAGCAGTACTTC.

This clonotype was detected a few times. The rearrangement uses TRBV7-9 and TRBJ1-5; 10 bases line up with TRBD1. The CDR3 covers 15 residues. Germline CDR1 is SEHNR and CDR2 is FQNEAQ (reference sequence). V was pared by 3 bases and J by 6 bases, with 5 bases of the junction left unmatched. CDR3 sequence: CASSLGQGQGQPQHF. CDR3 bases: TGTGCCAGCAGCTTGGGACAGGGGCAGGGTCAGCCCCAGCATTTT.

The J gene is TRBJ2-3, the V gene TRBV29-1; TRBD2 aligns across 13 bases. The germline V gene encodes CDR1 SQVTM and CDR2 ANQGSEA. The CDR3 has 16 residues. V was clipped by 4 bases and J by 5 bases; unmatched bases: 9. The CDR3 sequence is CSVVTGLAGAGDTQYF. DNA for the CDR3: TGCAGCGTTGTTACCGGACTAGCGGGGGCTGGAGATACGCAGTATTTT.

This clonotype occurred a few times. This chain joins TRBV7-2 and TRBJ1-1, with D tentatively TRBD1 (5 bases). Germline CDR1 reads SGHTA; CDR2 reads FQGNSA. The germline V and J ends were trimmed by 5 bases and 1 base, with 14 bases remaining between them. CDR3 length: 15 residues. CDR3 in DNA: TGTGCCAGCAGCCCCCGGACAAGCGGGAACACTGAAGCTTTCTTT. As protein: CASSPRTSGNTEAFF.

The sample holds a few counts of this clonotype. The genes are TRBV4-3 and TRBJ2-5, with no clear D. Germline V lookup: CDR1 LGHNA, CDR2 YSLEER. The CDR3 covers 15 residues. Between the trimmed V and J ends, which lost 0 bases and 2 bases, there was a span of 10 bases. The CDR3 sequence is CASSQDLRPQETQYF. The CDR3 nucleotides are TGCGCCAGCAGCCAAGATCTTAGGCCGCAAGAGACCCAGTACTTC.

This clonotype was picked up a small number of times. This chain connects TRBV6-4 to TRBJ1-2; D is unresolved. Trimming pared 2 bases from V and 6 bases from J, leaving 28 bases between. Looked up from germline, CDR1 is MRHNA and CDR2 is SNTAGT. The CDR3 has 19 amino acids. The CDR3 sequence: CASSDPPNSWLGIRDGYTF. The CDR3 bases are TGTGCCAGCAGTGACCCACCGAACAGTTGGCTCGGCATCCGGGATGGCTACACCTTC.

This clonotype was counted a few times. J is TRBJ2-2 and V is TRBV7-2; TRBD1 agrees at 7 bases. The CDR3 is 15 amino acids. Trimming at V came to 5 bases and at J to 3 bases, leaving 6 bases not matched to a gene. Germline CDR1 and CDR2: SGHTA and FQGNSA. CDR3: CASSKQGSDTGELFF. The CDR3 DNA reads as TGTGCCAGCAGCAAACAGGGGTCGGACACCGGGGAGCTGTTTTTT.

This rearrangement joins TRBV6-1 to TRBJ1-3; D is possibly TRBD1 (5 bases). V was shortened by 5 bases and J by 3 bases, with 11 bases between the two germline ends. The CDR3 extends over 14 amino acids. The germline gives CDR1 MNHNS, CDR2 SASEGT. The CDR3 is CASSRDGGGNTIYF. In DNA form, the CDR3 reads TGTGCCAGCAGTCGGGACGGCGGTGGAAACACCATATATTTT.

The chain employs TRBV7-9 and TRBJ2-3, with TRBD2 matching over 9 bases. In germline, CDR1 is SEHNR, CDR2 FQNEAQ (reference sequence). After removal of 5 bases from V and 2 bases from J, the junction contained 11 bases not matched to a gene. The CDR3 loop spans 17 amino acids. In nucleotides, the CDR3 is TGTGCCAGCAGCCCGGGAACCTCTAGCGGGATCACAGATACGCAGTATTTT. Translation: CASSPGTSSGITDTQYF.